The sequence of this T cell receptor (beta chain) was determined in a study of blood T cells in healthy people across ages (dated by TCRdb to between 2014 and 2017). For the study in its entirety: In model experiments, template switching captured roughly one uniquely barcoded TCR beta cDNA molecule for every two T cells. Four age groups were formed from the donors: young (average roughly 15 years), middle-aged (around 40), aged (roughly 56) and long-lived (around 82). Using the same blood draw, the study looked at two additional independent replicas of 1 million unique cDNA reads for two donors, one aged 18 to 30 and the other aged 80 or older. To avoid experimental bias, donors of different ages were randomly spread across the sequencing lanes. The study measured age-related changes in TCR beta repertoire diversity using deep sequencing normalized with unique cDNA molecular identifiers. The investigation overall reported the following: There was a strong correlation between observed TCR beta diversity and the percentage of naive T cells measured by flow cytometry. Since profiling was done on bulk unsorted PBMCs, naive and antigen-experienced compartments could not be conclusively compared. Because donor CMV infection status was unknown, age-related changes in expanded clonotypes were potentially confounded. Total diversity estimates from one million sequenced T cells were considered lower bounds and underestimates. As age increased, observed TCR beta diversity per million T cells dropped in a roughly linear way, and a significant reduction was already evident by age about 40. The long-lived group showed more naive CD4+ T cells, fewer expanded clones and increased TCR diversity than the aged group, suggesting age selection.

Donors were a few dozen systemically healthy Caucasian individuals from Russia aged about 6 to 100 years. Each donor gave roughly 9.5 milliliters of peripheral blood, collected into EDTA-treated Vacutainer tubes. Ficoll-Paque density-gradient centrifugation was used to isolate PBMCs, with at least 6 million obtained per sample. Trizol reagent was used to extract total RNA from the PBMCs, yielding at least 5.5 micrograms per sample. For every donor, flow cytometry on a PBMC aliquot measured the percentage of naive CD45RAhigh/CD27high T cells. As concerns this clonotype: It has no known antigen specificity. A much larger clone differs from this one at a single base, so this may be a read error.

Libraries were constructed by 5' RACE. Reads for this sample came from an Illumina HiSeq 2500. A second PCR of roughly 6 to 11 cycles was performed with a sample-barcoded 5' primer and a J-beta primer mix. A unique molecular identifier was introduced onto each TCR beta cDNA molecule by a template-switch 5' adaptor carrying 12 random nucleotides. At least 3 million CDR3-containing paired-end reads were obtained from each sample. All of the RNA was converted into first-strand cDNA using the Mint cDNA synthesis kit, with a TRBC-specific oligonucleotide serving as the primer. Following uracil-DNA glycosylase treatment, all cDNA underwent a first 18-cycle PCR with the universal primers M1SS and BC2_uni_R. For the original study's pipeline: For normalization, 1 million high-quality reads were randomly selected from each sample, with every read carrying a distinct molecular identifier. Reads sharing molecular identifiers were discarded rather than binned into consensus sequences. MiTCR, with a Q25 quality threshold and the strictest error-elimination algorithm, was used for CDR3 identification, clonotype clustering and error correction. A nonparametric unseen species model with Euler transformation was used to estimate a lower bound on total TCR beta diversity. The public reads were run again by TCRdb, first through fastp at Q25 and then through MiXCR, and only productive beta chains were kept. For every CDR3 protein sequence, its rows merge into one entry that carries the most common genes and DNA. For this entry, the V and J calls and clone size follow TCRdb and not the study's own pipeline. The sample table records 550,000 to 800,000 distinct CDR3 sequences; 32% of these occur just once. Just over 15% of the sample is taken by the ten largest.

The CDR3, cysteine through phenylalanine, is 13 amino acids long. Kept here is only the CDR3 DNA, which spans 39 bases and is read in frame from base 1. The germline V gene yields SNHLY for CDR1 and FYNNEI for CDR2. The sequence was collected from a woman of 80 years or more in good health. Donor details come from another sample of the same person, matched by shared clones. Sequencing was carried out using blood. The chain couples TRBV2 to TRBJ1-1, and perhaps TRBD1 as D gene, on 5 matching bases. The DNA sequence is as follows: TGTGCCAGCAGTCAACAGGAGAACACTGAAGTTTTCTTT. Translated, this gives CASSQQENTEVFF.